The T cell receptor (beta chain) under discussion was sequenced for a study of immune heterogeneity within non-small cell lung tumors. Turning to the study itself: There was 1 tumor not otherwise specified, along with 10 non-squamous carcinomas and a few squamous cell carcinomas.

In a multiplex PCR, 32 V and 13 J primers amplified TCR beta CDR3. TCRdb itself ran the multiplex PCR reads through MiXCR, one entry per CDR3 protein. The table lists some 15,000 distinct CDR3 sequences, approximately 30% of them singletons, with roughly 15% in the top ten. In regard to this clonotype: Its antigen is undetermined.

There are 15 residues in the CDR3. V dropped 5 bases and J dropped 6 bases, with 17 bases sitting between them. Germline V gives CDR1 MNHEY, CDR2 SMNVEV (reference sequence). The study, taken as a whole, reports: With an R of 0.3 to 0.4, local T-cell clonality correlated moderately but significantly with local tumor mutational burden. Individual patients had largely distinct high-frequency T-cell receptor beta clonotypes. Tumor sites in a patient shared identical dominant CDR3 beta clonotypes and also carried site-unique high-frequency clones.

The starting template was genomic DNA from bulk tumor, roughly 650 ng per sample. Every primary tumor yielded several biopsies, spaced far apart, that were taken during surgery. Samples came from untreated patients having curative surgery for newly diagnosed non-small cell lung cancer. Sequencing was performed on lung tumor tissue. The V gene is TRBV27, the J gene TRBJ2-1; D is perhaps TRBD1 (6 bases). This TCR was recovered from a woman in her forties or fifties with non-small cell lung cancer. CDR3 loop: CASSEALDRSNEQFF. CDR3 nucleotide sequence: TGTGCCAGCAGTGAAGCTCTGGACAGAAGCAATGAGCAGTTCTTC.